The 29 T cell receptor beta chains below all came from one sample that was sequenced in a study of regulatory T cells in long-lasting Graves disease. The time point denotes: newly diagnosed GD, antithyroid drugs for less than 3 months. With RNA extracted from PBMCs as input, the TCR library was made. CDR3 regions were amplified by Arm-PCR using iRepertoire HTBI primers to build TCR beta libraries. TCRdb reprocessed the multiplex PCR reads via MiXCR and lists one record per CDR3 protein. The table has 550,000 or so distinct CDR3 sequences, more than 10% seen once. These data were also filed under a second study, of T cells in Graves' hyperthyroidism and ophthalmopathy.

This material consisted of peripheral blood mononuclear cells (PBMCs), taken at new diagnosis, from a patient treated with antithyroid drugs. These TCRs come from a woman in her thirties with Graves disease.

This clonotype was seen many times. Here the CDR3 DNA reads TGCGCCAGCAGCTTTGCGGGATCCGGCGGGGAGCTGTTTTTT. Protein: CASSFAGSGGELFF. This chain uses TRBV5-1 with TRBJ2-2; possibly TRBD2 for D (6 bases). Germline CDR1 is SGHRS and CDR2 is YFSETQ. V shed 2 bases and J shed 7 bases, with 12 bases lying between them. The CDR3 has 14 residues.

This clonotype came up many times. The chain employs TRBV4-3 and TRBJ1-6, with TRBD1 matching over 11 bases. The germline V gene encodes CDR1 LGHNA and CDR2 YSLEER. The CDR3 is made up of 14 amino acids. The junction had 5 bases not matched to a gene; V was cut back by 6 bases and J by 10 bases. CDR3 residues: CASSQGQGDSPLHF. The CDR3 bases are TGCGCCAGCAGTCAGGGACAGGGGGACTCACCCCTCCACTTT.

Ten or more counts support this clonotype. The DNA of the CDR3 is TGTGCCAGCAGACAGAACAATGAGCAGTTCTTC. Its protein is CASRQNNEQFF. The chain has TRBV28 and TRBJ2-1, with D unclear. The V and J ends lost 6 bases and 5 bases respectively, with 5 bases between them. The CDR3 length is 11 residues. Looked up from germline, CDR1 is MDHEN and CDR2 is SYDVKM.

This clonotype has a count of ten or more. The chain recombines TRBV6-1 with TRBJ2-4; D uncertain. From germline, CDR1 is MNHNS and CDR2 SASEGT. V was shortened by 1 base and J by 1 base, with 8 bases between the two germline ends. The CDR3 loop spans 15 amino acids. The CDR3 loop reads CASSEEVGAKNIQYF. For the CDR3, the DNA is TGTGCCAGCAGTGAAGAGGTTGGGGCCAAAAACATTCAGTACTTC.

There are a few counts of this clonotype. One end of the junction is discordant with germline, which a read error may explain. J is TRBJ2-1 and V is TRBV11-2; D is possibly TRBD1 or TRBD2 (5 bases each). Germline CDR1 and CDR2: SGHAT and FQNNGV. The CDR3 runs to 18 residues. The CDR3 DNA sequence: TGTGCCAGCAGCTTCGGTCAGGGCTACGCGGGTATTTACAGTGAGCAGTTCTTC. This codes for CASSFGQGYAGIYSEQFF.

This clonotype was detected ten times or more. The V call is TRBV7-2, the J call TRBJ2-5; TRBD2 aligns across 13 bases. V dropped 5 bases and J dropped 5; count of bases not matched to a gene: 8. The CDR3 consists of 16 residues. Germline CDR1 reads SGHTA; CDR2 reads FQGNSA. The CDR3 region has the DNA TGTGCCAGCAGCATAGGACTAGCGGGAGCCACGGAGACCCAGTACTTC. Its protein is CASSIGLAGATETQYF.

This clonotype has ten or more counts. The gene calls are TRBV2 and TRBJ2-7, with TRBD2 matching 10 bases. CDR1 is SNHLY and CDR2 is FYNNEI in the germline V gene. V shed 8 bases, J shed 0 bases, and the junction held 4 bases outside the gene matches. This CDR3 spans 14 amino acids. Here the CDR3 DNA reads TGTGCCAGCGTTAGCGGGGGGTTCTCCTACGAGCAGTACTTC. This encodes CASVSGGFSYEQYF.

Ten or more counts support this clonotype. The rearrangement links TRBV20-1 to TRBJ2-1, with 10 bases aligning to TRBD2. The germline CDR1 and CDR2 sequences are DFQATT and SNEGSKA (reference sequence). Trimming cost V 4 bases and J 4 bases; bases outside gene matches: 7. The CDR3 has 15 residues. The CDR3 protein is CSANSGTSVYNEQFF. Written as DNA, the CDR3 is TGCAGTGCTAACTCCGGGACTAGCGTTTACAATGAGCAGTTCTTC.

The sample holds many counts of this clonotype. V and J are TRBV12-3 or TRBV12-4 and TRBJ1-2, with TRBD1 as a possible D gene (5 bases). The CDR3 has 15 residues. With 1 base removed from V and 2 bases from J, the gap between germline ends came to 11 bases. The CDR3 here is CASSLVGTSNYGYTF. CDR3 bases: TGTGCCAGCAGTTTAGTTGGGACCAGCAACTATGGCTACACCTTC.

This clonotype was seen at least ten times. The V call is TRBV29-1, the J call TRBJ1-1; 12 bases line up with TRBD1. Unmatched junction bases numbered 9, after V lost 6 bases and J lost 1 base. The CDR3 sequence is 16 residues long. Per germline, CDR1 SQVTM and CDR2 ANQGSEA. CDR3 region: CSVAPGTGGPNTEAFF. The CDR3 DNA reads as TGCAGCGTCGCCCCCGGGACAGGGGGCCCGAACACTGAAGCTTTCTTT.

This clonotype came up many times. The chain combines TRBV19 with TRBJ1-1; D possibly corresponds to TRBD1 (5 bases). CDR3 length: 15 amino acids. V was shortened by 4 bases and J by 1 base, with 13 bases between the two germline ends. Germline V gives CDR1 LNHDA, CDR2 SQIVND (reference sequence). The CDR3: CASSKVPGPNTEAFF. CDR3 bases: TGTGCCAGTAGTAAAGTCCCGGGACCGAACACTGAAGCTTTCTTT.

This clonotype was seen at least ten times. The CDR3, as DNA: TGTGCCATCAGTGAGTCTTGGAGGAGGGGGCAGTATTTT. This codes for CAISESWRRGQYF. The V and J genes are TRBV10-3 and TRBJ2-3; a weak D match, TRBD2 (6 bases). Trimming took off 0 bases at V and 11 bases at J, with 12 bases between the two ends. The CDR3 contains 13 residues. The germline V gene has CDR1 ENHRY and CDR2 SYGVKD.

This clonotype was detected ten times or more. This chain joins TRBV6-2 or TRBV6-3 and TRBJ1-2; no clear D gene. Trimming pared 6 bases from V and 4 bases from J, leaving 9 bases between. CDR3 length: 12 residues. Per the germline V gene, CDR1 is MNHEY and CDR2 is SVGEGT. CDR3 sequence: CASRAVGYGYTF. CDR3 DNA: TGTGCCAGCAGGGCAGTCGGCTATGGCTACACCTTC.

In its sample, this clonotype was seen many times. The chain links TRBV12-3 or TRBV12-4 to TRBJ1-2; 9 bases match TRBD1. With V trimmed by 3 bases and J by 6 bases, 5 bases remained unmatched. CDR3 length: 14 residues. The CDR3 sequence is CASSFTGGAHGYTF. CDR3 nucleotide sequence: TGTGCCAGCAGTTTCACAGGGGGCGCACATGGCTACACCTTC.

This clonotype was picked up many times. The rearrangement uses TRBV2 and TRBJ1-3; 7 positions agree with TRBD1. The CDR3 has 13 residues. Trimming took 4 bases from V and 8 from J; bases not matched to a gene: 5. Germline loops: CDR1 SNHLY, CDR2 FYNNEI. In DNA form, the CDR3 reads TGTGCCAGCAGTGTGGTCAGGGGGGACACCATATATTTT. This encodes CASSVVRGDTIYF.

CDR3: CASSWGYSHEQFF. The CDR3 DNA reads as TGTGCCAGCAGTTGGGGTTATTCGCATGAGCAGTTCTTC. The V gene is TRBV27, the J gene TRBJ2-1; D uncertain. The ends were cut back, 4 bases at V and 8 bases at J, with 12 bases in the middle. Germline V CDR1 and CDR2: MNHEY, SMNVEV (reference sequence). The CDR3 is 13 residues long.

This clonotype was recorded many times. V usage is TRBV28 and J usage is TRBJ2-7; 9 bases map to TRBD2. Germline V gives CDR1 MDHEN, CDR2 SYDVKM. The J segment lost 6 bases and the V segment lost 7 bases, leaving 13 bases of the junction unmatched. There are 15 residues in the CDR3. CDR3 in DNA: TGTGCCAGCACCTTGGGTGCGGGGGGGGGGGGCGAGCAGTACTTC. It specifies CASTLGAGGGGEQYF.

This clonotype was seen repeatedly, ten times or more. V and J are TRBV20-1 and TRBJ1-1; tentatively, D is TRBD1 (5 bases). This CDR3 region has 12 residues. Trimming removed 0 bases from V and 10 bases from J, with 12 bases in between. Germline CDR1 and CDR2: DFQATT and SNEGSKA (reference sequence). The CDR3 nucleotides are TGCAGTGCTAGAGATTATTCAGGGAGAGCTTTCTTT. It specifies CSARDYSGRAFF.

This clonotype has ten or more counts. This chain uses TRBV20-1 with TRBJ2-7, with 10 positions matching TRBD1. This CDR3 is 14 amino acids long. Germline loops: CDR1 DFQATT, CDR2 SNEGSKA (reference sequence). J gave up 6 bases and V 3 bases, and 8 bases lay outside the gene matches. CDR3 nucleotide sequence: TGCAGTGCTAGGAAGGGACAGGGGTCGGGCGAGCAGTACTTC. This sequence encodes CSARKGQGSGEQYF.

There are many counts of this clonotype. CDR3 bases: TGTGCCAGCAGTTACGGGGGCGCTCCCTACGAGCAGTACTTC. Translating gives CASSYGGAPYEQYF. This sequence joins TRBV28 and TRBJ2-7, with D perhaps given as TRBD1 or TRBD2 (6 bases each). V lost 4 bases to trimming and J lost 2 bases, with 12 bases between them. The CDR3 has 14 amino acids. The germline CDR1 and CDR2 sequences are MDHEN and SYDVKM.

Only a few counts were recorded for this clonotype. This chain connects TRBV6-2 or TRBV6-3 to TRBJ2-1, with D perhaps TRBD1 (5 bases). CDR3 length equals 18 residues. Germline CDR1 and CDR2: MNHEY and SVGEGT. Trimming took off 1 base at V and 1 base at J, with 17 bases between the two ends. CDR3 in DNA: TGTGCCAGCAGTTACTTTTGGGGATCCAAGGGGTCCTACAATGAGCAGTTCTTC. It specifies CASSYFWGSKGSYNEQFF.

This chain uses TRBV29-1 with TRBJ2-7; 15 nucleotides align to TRBD2. Germline V gene lookup returns CDR1 SQVTM and CDR2 ANQGSEA. The CDR3 runs to 21 residues. V gave up 0 bases and J gave up 4 bases; unmatched junction bases: 19. DNA for the CDR3: TGCAGCGTTGAAGATCTGCAGAATCCGGGACTAGCGGGAGGAACTTCTTACGAGCAGTACTTC. It yields the protein CSVEDLQNPGLAGGTSYEQYF.

The rearrangement links TRBV12-3 or TRBV12-4 to TRBJ1-5; no firm D call. CDR3 length: 14 residues. Between the trimmed V and J ends, which lost 4 bases and 1 base, there was a span of 8 bases. The CDR3 nucleotides are TGTGCCAGCAGTTACGCTATGAGCAATCAGCCCCAGCATTTT. Amino acid sequence: CASSYAMSNQPQHF.

This clonotype was counted at least ten times. The chain is built from TRBV11-2 and TRBJ1-2; D gene uncertain. CDR3 length: 15 residues. The V end lost 3 bases, the J end lost 2 bases, and 13 bases lay between the germline ends. CDR1 and CDR2 from the germline V gene are SGHAT and FQNNGV. The CDR3 sequence: CASSLIFRSNYGYTF. Written as DNA, the CDR3 is TGTGCCAGCAGCTTGATTTTTCGCAGCAACTATGGCTACACCTTC.

This clonotype was recorded at least ten times. The chain joins TRBV2 to TRBJ1-2, with D unresolved. Deletions cut 4 bases from V and 4 bases from J, with 10 bases between. The CDR3 has 13 residues. In germline, CDR1 is SNHLY, CDR2 FYNNEI. The CDR3 spells CASSAIHLYGYTF. The CDR3 coding sequence is TGTGCCAGCAGTGCCATCCACCTCTATGGCTACACCTTC.

This clonotype was recorded many times. V and J are TRBV5-1 and TRBJ1-2; D is unresolved. Trimming took off 4 bases at V and 5 bases at J, with 12 bases between the two ends. The V gene's germline CDR1 is SGHRS and CDR2 YFSETQ. The CDR3 has 13 residues. The CDR3 region is CASSPTTYYGYTF. The DNA of the CDR3 is TGCGCCAGCAGCCCGACGACATATTATGGCTACACCTTC.

This clonotype was seen more than once but under ten times. The chain combines TRBV20-1 with TRBJ2-1; weak D call: TRBD2 (6 bases). Germline assignment: CDR1 DFQATT and CDR2 SNEGSKA (reference sequence). The length of the CDR3 is 13 residues. V was pared by 5 bases and J by 10 bases, with 18 bases between. CDR3 sequence reads: CSAGEAVQREQFF. In nucleotides, the CDR3 is TGCAGTGCTGGGGAGGCCGTCCAGAGGGAGCAGTTCTTC.

The chain carries TRBV7-9 and TRBJ2-7, with D unclear. Per germline, CDR1 SEHNR and CDR2 FQNEAQ (reference sequence). The CDR3 spans 12 residues. The V end lost 6 bases, the J end lost 3 bases, and 9 bases lay between the germline ends. CDR3 sequence (DNA): TGTGCCAGCAGTTTTTTGTTCTACGAGCAGTACTTC. Translating it yields CASSFLFYEQYF.

The genes are TRBV7-2 and TRBJ2-7; TRBD1 aligns across 8 bases. CDR1 and CDR2 (germline): SGHTA, FQGNSA. This CDR3 is built from 14 residues. V gave up 4 bases and J gave up 5 bases; unmatched junction bases: 7. The CDR3 bases are TGTGCCAGCAGCTCGGGACAGGCTATCCACGAGCAGTACTTC. Translated, it gives CASSSGQAIHEQYF.